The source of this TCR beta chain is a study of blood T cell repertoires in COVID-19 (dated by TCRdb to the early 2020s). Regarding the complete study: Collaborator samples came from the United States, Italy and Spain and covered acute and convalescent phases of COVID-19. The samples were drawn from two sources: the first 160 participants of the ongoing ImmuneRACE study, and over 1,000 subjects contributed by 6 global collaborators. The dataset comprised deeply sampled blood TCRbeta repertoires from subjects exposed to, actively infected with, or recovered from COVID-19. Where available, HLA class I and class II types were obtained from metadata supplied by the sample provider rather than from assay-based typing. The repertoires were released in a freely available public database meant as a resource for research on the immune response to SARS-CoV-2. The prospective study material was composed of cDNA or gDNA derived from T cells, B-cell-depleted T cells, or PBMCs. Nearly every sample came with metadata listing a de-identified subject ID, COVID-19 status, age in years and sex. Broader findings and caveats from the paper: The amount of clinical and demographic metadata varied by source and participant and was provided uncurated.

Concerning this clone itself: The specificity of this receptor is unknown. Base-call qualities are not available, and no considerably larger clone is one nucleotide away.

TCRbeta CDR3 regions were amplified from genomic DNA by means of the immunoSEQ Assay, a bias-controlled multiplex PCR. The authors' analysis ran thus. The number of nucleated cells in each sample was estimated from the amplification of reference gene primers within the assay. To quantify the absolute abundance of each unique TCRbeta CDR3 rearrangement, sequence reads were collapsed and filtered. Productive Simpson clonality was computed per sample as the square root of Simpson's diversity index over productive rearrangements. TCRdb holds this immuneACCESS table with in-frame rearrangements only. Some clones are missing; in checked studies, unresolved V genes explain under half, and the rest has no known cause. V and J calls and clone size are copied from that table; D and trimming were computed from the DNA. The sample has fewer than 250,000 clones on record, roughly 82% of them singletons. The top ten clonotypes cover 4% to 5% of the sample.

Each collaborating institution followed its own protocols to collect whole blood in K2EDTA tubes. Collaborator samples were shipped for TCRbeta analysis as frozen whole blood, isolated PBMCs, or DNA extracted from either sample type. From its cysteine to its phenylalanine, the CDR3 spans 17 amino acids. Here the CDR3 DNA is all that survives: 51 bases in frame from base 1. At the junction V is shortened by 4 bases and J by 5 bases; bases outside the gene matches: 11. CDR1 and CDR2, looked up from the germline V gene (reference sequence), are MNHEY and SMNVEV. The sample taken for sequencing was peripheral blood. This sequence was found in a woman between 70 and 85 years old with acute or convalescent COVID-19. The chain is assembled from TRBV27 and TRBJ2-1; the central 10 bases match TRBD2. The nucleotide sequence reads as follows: TGTGCCAGCAGTTCCTTCCTACTAGCGGGGTCCGACAATGAGCAGTTCTTC. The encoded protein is CASSSFLLAGSDNEQFF.